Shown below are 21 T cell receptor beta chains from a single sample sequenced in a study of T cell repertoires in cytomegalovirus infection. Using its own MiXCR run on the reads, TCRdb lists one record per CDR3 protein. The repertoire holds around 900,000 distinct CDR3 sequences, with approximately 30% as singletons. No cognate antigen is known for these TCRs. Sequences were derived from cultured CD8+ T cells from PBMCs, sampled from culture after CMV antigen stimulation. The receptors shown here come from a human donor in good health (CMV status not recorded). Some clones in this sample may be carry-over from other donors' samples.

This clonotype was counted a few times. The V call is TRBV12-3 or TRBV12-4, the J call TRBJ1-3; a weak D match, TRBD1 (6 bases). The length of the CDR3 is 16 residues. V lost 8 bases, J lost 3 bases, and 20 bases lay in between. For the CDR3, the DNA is TGTGCCAGCGTCCCGACAGGTGCCTCTTATGGAAACACCATATATTTT. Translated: CASVPTGASYGNTIYF.

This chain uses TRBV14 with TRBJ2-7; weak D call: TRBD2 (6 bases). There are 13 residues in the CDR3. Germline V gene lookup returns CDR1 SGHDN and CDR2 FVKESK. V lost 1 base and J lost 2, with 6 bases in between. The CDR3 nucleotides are TGTGCCAGCAGCCAAGCGGGGGCCTACGAGCAGTACTTC. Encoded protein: CASSQAGAYEQYF. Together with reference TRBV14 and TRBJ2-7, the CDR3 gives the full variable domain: EAGVTQFPSHSVIEKGQTVTLRCDPISGHDNLYWYRRVMGKEIKFLLHFVKESKQDESGMPNNRFLAERTGGTYSTLKVQPAELEDSGVYFCASSQAGAYEQYFGPGTRLTVT.

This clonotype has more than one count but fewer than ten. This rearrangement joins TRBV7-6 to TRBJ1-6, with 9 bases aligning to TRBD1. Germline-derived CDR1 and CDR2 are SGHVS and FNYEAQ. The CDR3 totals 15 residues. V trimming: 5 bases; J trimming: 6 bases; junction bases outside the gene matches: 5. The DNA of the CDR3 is TGTGCCAGCAGCACCAGACAGGGGGTTAATTCACCCCTCCACTTT. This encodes CASSTRQGVNSPLHF.

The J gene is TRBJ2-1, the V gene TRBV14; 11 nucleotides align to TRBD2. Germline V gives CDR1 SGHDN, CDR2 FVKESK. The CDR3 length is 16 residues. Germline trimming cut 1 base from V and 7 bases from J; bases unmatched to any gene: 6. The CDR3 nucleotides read TGTGCCAGCAGCCAAGGACTAGCGGGGAGAAAAAATGAGCAGTTCTTC. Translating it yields CASSQGLAGRKNEQFF.

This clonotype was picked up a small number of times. This CDR3 reads CASSLVRDSSGNTIYF. CDR3 DNA sequence: TGTGCCAGCAGCTTAGTAAGGGACAGCTCTGGAAACACCATATATTTT. The chain is built from TRBV7-8 and TRBJ1-3; the match to TRBD1 covers 7 bases. The CDR3 runs to 16 residues. The germline gives CDR1 SGHVS, CDR2 FQNEAQ. Germline trimming cut 1 base from V and 0 bases from J; bases unmatched to any gene: 3.

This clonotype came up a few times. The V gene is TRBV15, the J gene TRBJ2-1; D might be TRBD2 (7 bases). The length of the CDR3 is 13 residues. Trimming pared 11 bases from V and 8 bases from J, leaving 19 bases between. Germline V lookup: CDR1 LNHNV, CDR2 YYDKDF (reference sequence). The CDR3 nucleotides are TGTGCCTCGCGGGGGCCTCCCGGGGATGAGCAGTTCTTC. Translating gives CASRGPPGDEQFF.

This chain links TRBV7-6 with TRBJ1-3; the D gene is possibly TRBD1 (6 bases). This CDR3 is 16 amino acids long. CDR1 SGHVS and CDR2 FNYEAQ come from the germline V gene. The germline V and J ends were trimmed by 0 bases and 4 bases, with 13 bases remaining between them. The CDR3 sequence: CASSLAPQGSGNTIYF. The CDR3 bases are TGTGCCAGCAGCTTAGCGCCGCAGGGGTCCGGAAACACCATATATTTT. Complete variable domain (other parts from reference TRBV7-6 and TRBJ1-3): GAGVSQSPRYKVTKRGQDVALRCDPISGHVSLYWYRQALGQGPEFLTYFNYEAQQDKSGLPNDRFSAERPEGSISTLTIQRTEQRDSAMYRCASSLAPQGSGNTIYFGEGSWLTVV.

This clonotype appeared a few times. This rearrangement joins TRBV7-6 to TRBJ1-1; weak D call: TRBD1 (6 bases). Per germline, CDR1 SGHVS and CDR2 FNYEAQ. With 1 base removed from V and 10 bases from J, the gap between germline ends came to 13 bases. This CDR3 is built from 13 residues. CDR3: CASSLVDSGSAFF. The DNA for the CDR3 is TGTGCCAGCAGCTTAGTGGACAGTGGTTCAGCTTTCTTT.

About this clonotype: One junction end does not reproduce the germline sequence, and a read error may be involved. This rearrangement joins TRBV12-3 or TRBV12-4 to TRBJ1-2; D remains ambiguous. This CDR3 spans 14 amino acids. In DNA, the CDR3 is TGTGTCAGCAGCCCCATAGGTCCAGGATATGGCTACACCTTC. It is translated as CVSSPIGPGYGYTF.

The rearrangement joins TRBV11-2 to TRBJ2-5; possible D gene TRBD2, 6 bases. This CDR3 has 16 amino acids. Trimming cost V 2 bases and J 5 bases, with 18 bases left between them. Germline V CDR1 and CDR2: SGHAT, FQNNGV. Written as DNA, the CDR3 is TGTGCCAGCAGCTTATTCAAGACGGGAGTCTCGGAGACCCAGTACTTC. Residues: CASSLFKTGVSETQYF.

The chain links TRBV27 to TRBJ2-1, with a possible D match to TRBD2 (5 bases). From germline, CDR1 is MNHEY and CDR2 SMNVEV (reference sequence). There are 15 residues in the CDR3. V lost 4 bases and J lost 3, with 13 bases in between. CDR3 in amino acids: CASSSTRLNYNEQFF. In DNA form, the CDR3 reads TGTGCCAGCAGTTCTACTAGATTGAACTACAATGAGCAGTTCTTC.

The CDR3, as DNA: TGTGCCAGCAGTGAACGGCTAGTCCCCGAGACCCAGTACTTC. This encodes CASSERLVPETQYF. V usage is TRBV2 and J usage is TRBJ2-5; D not resolved. This CDR3 has 14 residues. V was shortened by 2 bases and J by 5 bases, with 12 bases between the two germline ends. Looked up from germline, CDR1 is SNHLY and CDR2 is FYNNEI.

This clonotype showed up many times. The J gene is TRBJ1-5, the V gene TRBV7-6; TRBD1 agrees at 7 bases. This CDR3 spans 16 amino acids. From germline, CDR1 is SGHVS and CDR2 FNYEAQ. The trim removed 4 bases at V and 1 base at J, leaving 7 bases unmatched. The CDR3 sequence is CASSSWTGPSNQPQHF. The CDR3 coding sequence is TGTGCCAGCAGCTCTTGGACAGGACCCAGCAATCAGCCCCAGCATTTT. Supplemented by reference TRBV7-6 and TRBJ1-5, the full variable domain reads GAGVSQSPRYKVTKRGQDVALRCDPISGHVSLYWYRQALGQGPEFLTYFNYEAQQDKSGLPNDRFSAERPEGSISTLTIQRTEQRDSAMYRCASSSWTGPSNQPQHFGDGTRLSIL.

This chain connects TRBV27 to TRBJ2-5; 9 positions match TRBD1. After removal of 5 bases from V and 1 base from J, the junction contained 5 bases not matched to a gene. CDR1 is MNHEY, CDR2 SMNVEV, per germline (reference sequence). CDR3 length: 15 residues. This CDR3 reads CASSTETGGQETQYF. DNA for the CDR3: TGTGCCAGCAGTACAGAGACAGGGGGCCAAGAGACCCAGTACTTC.

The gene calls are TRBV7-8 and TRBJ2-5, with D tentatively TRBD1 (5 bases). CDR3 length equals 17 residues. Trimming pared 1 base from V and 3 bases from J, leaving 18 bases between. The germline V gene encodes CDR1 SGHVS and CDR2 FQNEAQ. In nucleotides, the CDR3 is TGTGCCAGCAGCTTAGAGGTGGGGCAGGGCGGTGAAGAGACCCAGTACTTC. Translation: CASSLEVGQGGEETQYF.

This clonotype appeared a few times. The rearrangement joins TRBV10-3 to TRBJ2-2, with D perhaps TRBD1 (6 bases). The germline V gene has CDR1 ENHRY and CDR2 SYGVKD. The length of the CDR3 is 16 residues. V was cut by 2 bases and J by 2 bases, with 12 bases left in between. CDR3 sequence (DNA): TGTGCCATCAGTGAGGGGACACCAACAAACACCGGGGAGCTGTTTTTT. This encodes CAISEGTPTNTGELFF.

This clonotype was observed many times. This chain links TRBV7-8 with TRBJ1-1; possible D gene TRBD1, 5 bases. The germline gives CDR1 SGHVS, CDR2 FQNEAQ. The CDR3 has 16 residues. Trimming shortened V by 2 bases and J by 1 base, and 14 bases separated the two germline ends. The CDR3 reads CASSLRRGLKNTEAFF. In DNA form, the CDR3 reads TGTGCCAGCAGCTTACGTCGGGGGTTGAAGAACACTGAAGCTTTCTTT.

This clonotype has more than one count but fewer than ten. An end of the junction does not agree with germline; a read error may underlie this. CDR3 in amino acids: CASSLNLGGVWRGEQFF. As DNA, the CDR3 is TGTGCTAGCAGCTTAAATTTAGGGGGTGTATGGAGGGGTGAGCAGTTCTTC. This chain joins TRBV7-7 and TRBJ2-1; either TRBD1 or TRBD2 may supply D (6 bases each). The CDR3 covers 17 residues. The germline CDR1 and CDR2 sequences are SSHAT and FNYEAQ (reference sequence).

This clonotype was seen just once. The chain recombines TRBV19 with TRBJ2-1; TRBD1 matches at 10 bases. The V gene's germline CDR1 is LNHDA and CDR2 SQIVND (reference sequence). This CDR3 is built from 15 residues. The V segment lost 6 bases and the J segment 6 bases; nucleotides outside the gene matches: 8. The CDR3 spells CASSILDRGANEQFF. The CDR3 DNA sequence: TGTGCCAGTAGCATCTTGGACAGGGGGGCCAATGAGCAGTTCTTC.

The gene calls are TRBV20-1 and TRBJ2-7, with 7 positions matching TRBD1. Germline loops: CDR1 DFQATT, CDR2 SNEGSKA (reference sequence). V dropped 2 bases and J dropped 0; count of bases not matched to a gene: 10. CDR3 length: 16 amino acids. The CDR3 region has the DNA TGCAGTGCTAGATCCCCGGGACAGACCAGCTCCTACGAGCAGTACTTC. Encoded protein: CSARSPGQTSSYEQYF.

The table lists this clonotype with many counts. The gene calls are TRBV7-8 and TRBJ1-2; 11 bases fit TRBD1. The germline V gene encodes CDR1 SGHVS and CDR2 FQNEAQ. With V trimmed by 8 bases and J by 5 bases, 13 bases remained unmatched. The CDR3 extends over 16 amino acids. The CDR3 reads CASSAYRTGGYYGYTF. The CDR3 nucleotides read TGTGCCAGCTCAGCTTATCGGACAGGGGGCTATTATGGCTACACCTTC.